Sequencing of this T cell receptor beta chain was carried out in a study of CD8+ T cells in alopecia areata. The CDR3 is made up of 12 amino acids. The V end was cut by 5 bases, the J end by 1 base, with 8 bases between. The germline CDR1 and CDR2 sequences are SQVTM and ANQGSEA. Sequencing templates came from extracted RNA that was reverse transcribed into cDNA. Produced via immunoSEQ multiplex PCR; TCRdb's table is partial and in-frame only. This table has about 140,000 clones, 54% appearing once. Treatment defined: oral pan-JAK inhibitor, 5-10 mg twice daily. This chain uses TRBV29-1 with TRBJ1-2; D remains ambiguous. This receptor was obtained from a human donor with alopecia areata. The material sequenced was CD8+ T cells sorted from blood, taken at week 4, from a patient treated with tofacitinib. CDR3 DNA sequence: TGCAGCGTTCTACAGAGTAACTATGGCTACACCTTC. The encoded protein is CSVLQSNYGYTF.